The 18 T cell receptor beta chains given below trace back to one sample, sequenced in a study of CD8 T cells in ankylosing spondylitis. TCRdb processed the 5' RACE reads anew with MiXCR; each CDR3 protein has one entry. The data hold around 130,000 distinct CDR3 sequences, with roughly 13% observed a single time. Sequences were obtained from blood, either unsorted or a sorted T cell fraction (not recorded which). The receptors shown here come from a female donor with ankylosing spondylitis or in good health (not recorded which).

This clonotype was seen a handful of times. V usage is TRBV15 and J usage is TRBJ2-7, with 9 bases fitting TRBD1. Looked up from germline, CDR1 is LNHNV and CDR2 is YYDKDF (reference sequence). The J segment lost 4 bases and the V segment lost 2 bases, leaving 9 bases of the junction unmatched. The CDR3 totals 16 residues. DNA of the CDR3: TGTGCCACCAGCAGACAACCGGGACAGGGTCCTTACGAGCAGTACTTC. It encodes CATSRQPGQGPYEQYF.

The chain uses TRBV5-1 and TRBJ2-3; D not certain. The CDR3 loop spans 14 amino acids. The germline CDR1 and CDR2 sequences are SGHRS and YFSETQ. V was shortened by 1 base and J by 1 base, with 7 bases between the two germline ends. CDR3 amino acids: CASSLPRGTDTQYF. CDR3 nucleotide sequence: TGCGCCAGCAGCTTGCCCCGGGGCACAGATACGCAGTATTTT.

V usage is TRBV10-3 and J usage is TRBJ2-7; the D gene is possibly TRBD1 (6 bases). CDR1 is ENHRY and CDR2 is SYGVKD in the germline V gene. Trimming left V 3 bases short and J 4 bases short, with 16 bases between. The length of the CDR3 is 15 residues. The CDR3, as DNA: TGTGCCATCAGTGACCGGGACACCATTAGGTACGAGCAGTACTTC. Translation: CAISDRDTIRYEQYF.

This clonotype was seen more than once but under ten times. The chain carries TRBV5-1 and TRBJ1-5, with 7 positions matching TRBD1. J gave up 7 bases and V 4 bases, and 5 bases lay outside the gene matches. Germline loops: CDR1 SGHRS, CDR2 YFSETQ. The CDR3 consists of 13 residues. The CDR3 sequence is CASSDRVGQPQHF. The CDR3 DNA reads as TGCGCCAGCAGCGACAGGGTGGGCCAGCCCCAGCATTTT.

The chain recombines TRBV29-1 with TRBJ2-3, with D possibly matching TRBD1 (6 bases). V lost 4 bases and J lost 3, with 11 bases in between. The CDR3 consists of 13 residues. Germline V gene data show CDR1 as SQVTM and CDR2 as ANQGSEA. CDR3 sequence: CSVGTGSTDTQYF. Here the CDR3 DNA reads TGCAGCGTTGGTACAGGGTCAACAGATACGCAGTATTTT.

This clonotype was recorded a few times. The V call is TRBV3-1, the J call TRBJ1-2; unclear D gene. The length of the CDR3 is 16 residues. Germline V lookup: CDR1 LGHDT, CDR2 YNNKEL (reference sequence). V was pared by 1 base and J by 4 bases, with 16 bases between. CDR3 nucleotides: TGTGCCAGCAGCCAAGGCGGAGGCAGTCTCATCTATGGCTACACCTTC. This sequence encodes CASSQGGGSLIYGYTF.

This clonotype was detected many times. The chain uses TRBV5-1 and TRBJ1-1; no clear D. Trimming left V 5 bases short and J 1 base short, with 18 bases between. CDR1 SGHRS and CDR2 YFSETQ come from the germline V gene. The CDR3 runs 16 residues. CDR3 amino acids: CASSRVAGSENTEAFF. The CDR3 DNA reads TGCGCCAGCAGTCGAGTAGCGGGGTCGGAGAACACTGAAGCTTTCTTT.

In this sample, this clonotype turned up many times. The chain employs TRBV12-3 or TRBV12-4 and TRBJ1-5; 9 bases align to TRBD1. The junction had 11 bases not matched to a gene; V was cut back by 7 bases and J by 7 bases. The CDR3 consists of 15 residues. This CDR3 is CASTRTGGKGQPQHF. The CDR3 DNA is TGTGCCAGCACTCGCACAGGGGGCAAGGGCCAGCCCCAGCATTTT.

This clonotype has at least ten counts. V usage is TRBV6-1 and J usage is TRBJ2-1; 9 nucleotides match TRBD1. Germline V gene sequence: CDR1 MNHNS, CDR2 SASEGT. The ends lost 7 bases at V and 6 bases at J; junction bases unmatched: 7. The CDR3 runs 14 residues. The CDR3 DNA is TGTGCCAGCACCAAACCGGGACAGGGCAATGAGCAGTTCTTC. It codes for CASTKPGQGNEQFF.

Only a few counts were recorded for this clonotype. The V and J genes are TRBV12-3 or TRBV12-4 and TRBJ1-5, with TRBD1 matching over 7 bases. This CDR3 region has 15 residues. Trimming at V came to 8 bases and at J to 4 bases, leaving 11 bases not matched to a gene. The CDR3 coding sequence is TGTGCCAGCTCCGAGGGGGCAGACTCAAATCAGCCCCAGCATTTT. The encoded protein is CASSEGADSNQPQHF.

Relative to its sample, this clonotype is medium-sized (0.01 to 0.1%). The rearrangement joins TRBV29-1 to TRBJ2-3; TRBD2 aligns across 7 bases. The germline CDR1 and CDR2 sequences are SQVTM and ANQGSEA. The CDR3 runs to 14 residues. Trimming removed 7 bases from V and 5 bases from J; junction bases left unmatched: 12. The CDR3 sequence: CSAAPAGRGDTQYF. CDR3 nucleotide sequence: TGCAGCGCCGCCCCAGCGGGAAGGGGAGATACGCAGTATTTT.

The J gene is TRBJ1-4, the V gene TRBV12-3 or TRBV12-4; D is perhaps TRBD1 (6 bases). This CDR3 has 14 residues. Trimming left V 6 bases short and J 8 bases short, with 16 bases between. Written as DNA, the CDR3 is TGTGCCAGCAGACAGAACAGGGTCGTCGAAAAACTGTTTTTT. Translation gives CASRQNRVVEKLFF.

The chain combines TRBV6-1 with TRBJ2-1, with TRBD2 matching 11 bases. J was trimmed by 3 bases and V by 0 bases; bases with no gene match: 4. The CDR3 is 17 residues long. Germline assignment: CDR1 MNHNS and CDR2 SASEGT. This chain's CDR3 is CASSEALAGGHYNEQFF. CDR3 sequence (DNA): TGTGCCAGCAGTGAAGCGCTAGCGGGGGGACACTACAATGAGCAGTTCTTC.

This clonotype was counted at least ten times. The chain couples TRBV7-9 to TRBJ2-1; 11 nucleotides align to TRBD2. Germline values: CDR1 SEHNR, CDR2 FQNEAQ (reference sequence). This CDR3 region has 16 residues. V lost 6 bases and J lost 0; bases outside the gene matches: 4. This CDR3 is CASRRLAGNSYNEQFF. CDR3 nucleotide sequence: TGTGCCAGCAGACGACTAGCGGGGAACTCCTACAATGAGCAGTTCTTC.

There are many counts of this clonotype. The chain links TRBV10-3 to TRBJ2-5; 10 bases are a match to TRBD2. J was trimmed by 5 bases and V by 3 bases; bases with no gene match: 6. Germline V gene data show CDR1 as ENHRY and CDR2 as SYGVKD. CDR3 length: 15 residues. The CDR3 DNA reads TGTGCCATCAGTGACCCAGCGGGGGGGCCCGAGACCCAGTACTTC. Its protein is CAISDPAGGPETQYF.

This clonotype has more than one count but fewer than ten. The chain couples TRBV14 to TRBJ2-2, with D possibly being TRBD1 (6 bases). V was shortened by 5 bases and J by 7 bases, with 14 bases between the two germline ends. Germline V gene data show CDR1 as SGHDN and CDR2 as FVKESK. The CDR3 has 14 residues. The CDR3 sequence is CASSKQGFDGELFF. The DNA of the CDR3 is TGTGCCAGCAGCAAACAGGGATTTGACGGGGAGCTGTTTTTT.

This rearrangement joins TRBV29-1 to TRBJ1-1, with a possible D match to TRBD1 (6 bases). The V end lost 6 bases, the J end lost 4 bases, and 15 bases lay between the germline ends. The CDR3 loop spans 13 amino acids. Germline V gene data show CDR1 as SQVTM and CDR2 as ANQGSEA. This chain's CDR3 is CSVGTQLGTEAFF. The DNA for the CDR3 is TGCAGCGTAGGGACACAACTAGGCACTGAAGCTTTCTTT. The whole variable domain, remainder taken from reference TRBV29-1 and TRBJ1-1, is SAVISQKPSRDICQRGTSLTIQCQVDSQVTMMFWYRQQPGQSLTLIATANQGSEATYESGFVIDKFPISRPNLTFSTLTVSNMSPEDSSIYLCSVGTQLGTEAFFGQGTRLTVV.

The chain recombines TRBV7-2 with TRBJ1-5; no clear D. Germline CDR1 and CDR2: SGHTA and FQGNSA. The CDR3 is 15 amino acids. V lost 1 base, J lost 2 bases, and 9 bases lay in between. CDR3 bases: TGTGCCAGCAGCTTAGGTTACCCGGGCAATCAGCCCCAGCATTTT. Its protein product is CASSLGYPGNQPQHF.